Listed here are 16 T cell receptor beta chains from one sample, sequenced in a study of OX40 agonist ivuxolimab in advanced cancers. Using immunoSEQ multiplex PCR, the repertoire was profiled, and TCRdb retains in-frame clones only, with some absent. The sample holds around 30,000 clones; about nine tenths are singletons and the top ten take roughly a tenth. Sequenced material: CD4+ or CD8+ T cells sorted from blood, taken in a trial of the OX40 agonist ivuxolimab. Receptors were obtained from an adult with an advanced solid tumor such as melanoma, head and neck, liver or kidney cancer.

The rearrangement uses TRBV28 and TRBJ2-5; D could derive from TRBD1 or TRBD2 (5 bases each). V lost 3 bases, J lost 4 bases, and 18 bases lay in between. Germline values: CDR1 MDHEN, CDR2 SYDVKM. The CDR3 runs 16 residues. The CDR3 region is CASSLAIGAYVETQYF. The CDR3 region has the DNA TGTGCCAGCAGTTTGGCTATCGGGGCTTACGTAGAGACCCAGTACTTC. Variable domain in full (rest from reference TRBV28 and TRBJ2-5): DVKVTQSSRYLVKRTGEKVFLECVQDMDHENMFWYRQDPGLGLRLIYFSYDVKMKEKGDIPEGYSVSREKKERFSLILESASTNQTSMYLCASSLAIGAYVETQYFGPGTRLLVL.

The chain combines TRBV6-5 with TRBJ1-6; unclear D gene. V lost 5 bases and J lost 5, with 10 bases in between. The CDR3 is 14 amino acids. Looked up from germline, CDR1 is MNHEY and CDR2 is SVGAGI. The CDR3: CASSPGMDNSPLHF. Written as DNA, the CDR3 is TGTGCCAGCAGTCCCGGGATGGATAATTCACCCCTCCACTTT.

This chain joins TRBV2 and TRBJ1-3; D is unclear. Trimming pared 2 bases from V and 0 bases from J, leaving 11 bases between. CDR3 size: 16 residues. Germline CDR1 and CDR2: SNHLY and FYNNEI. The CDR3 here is CASSEPGRTSGNTIYF. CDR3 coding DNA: TGTGCCAGCAGTGAACCTGGCAGGACCTCTGGAAACACCATATATTTT.

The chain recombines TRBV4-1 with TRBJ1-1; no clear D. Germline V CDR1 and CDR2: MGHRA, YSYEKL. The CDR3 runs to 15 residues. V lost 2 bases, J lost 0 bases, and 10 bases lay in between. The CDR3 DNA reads TGCGCCAGCAGCCAACTGCCGGGTATGAACACTGAAGCTTTCTTT. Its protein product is CASSQLPGMNTEAFF.

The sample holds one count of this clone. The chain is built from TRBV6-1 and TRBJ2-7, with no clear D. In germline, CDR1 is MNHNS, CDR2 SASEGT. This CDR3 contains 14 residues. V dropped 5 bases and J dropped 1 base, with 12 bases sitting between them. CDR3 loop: CASSFTGSSYEQYF. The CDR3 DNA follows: TGTGCCAGCAGTTTCACCGGGTCATCCTACGAGCAGTACTTC.

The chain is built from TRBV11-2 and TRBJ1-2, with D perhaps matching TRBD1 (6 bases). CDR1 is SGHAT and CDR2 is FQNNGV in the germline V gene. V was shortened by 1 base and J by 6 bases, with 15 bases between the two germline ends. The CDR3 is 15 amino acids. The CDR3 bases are TGTGCCAGCAGCTTAGGCGTTGGGGGCGCCAATGGCTACACCTTC. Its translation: CASSLGVGGANGYTF.

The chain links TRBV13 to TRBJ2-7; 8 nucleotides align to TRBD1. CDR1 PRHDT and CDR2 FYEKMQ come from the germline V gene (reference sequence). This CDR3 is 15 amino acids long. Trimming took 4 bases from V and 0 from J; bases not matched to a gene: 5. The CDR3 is CASSSLGTGSYEQYF. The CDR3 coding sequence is TGTGCCAGCAGCTCCCTAGGGACAGGCTCCTACGAGCAGTACTTC.

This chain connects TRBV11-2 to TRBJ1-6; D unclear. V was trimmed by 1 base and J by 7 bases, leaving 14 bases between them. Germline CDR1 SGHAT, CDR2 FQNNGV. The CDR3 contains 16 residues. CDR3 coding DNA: TGTGCCAGCAGCTTAGGAGTACGGGTTCGGAATTCACCCCTCCACTTT. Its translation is CASSLGVRVRNSPLHF.

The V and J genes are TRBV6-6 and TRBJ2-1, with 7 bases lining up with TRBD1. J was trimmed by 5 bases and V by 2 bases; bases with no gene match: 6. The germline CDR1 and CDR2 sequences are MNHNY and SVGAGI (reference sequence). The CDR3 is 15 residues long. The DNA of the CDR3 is TGTGCCAGCAGTTACGCGGACAGGTACGACAATGAGCAGTTCTTC. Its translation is CASSYADRYDNEQFF.

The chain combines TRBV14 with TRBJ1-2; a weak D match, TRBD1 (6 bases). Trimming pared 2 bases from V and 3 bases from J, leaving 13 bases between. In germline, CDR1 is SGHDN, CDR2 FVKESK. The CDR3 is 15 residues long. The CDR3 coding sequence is TGTGCCAGCAGCCAAATGACAGGCAAGGACTATGGCTACACCTTC. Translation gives CASSQMTGKDYGYTF. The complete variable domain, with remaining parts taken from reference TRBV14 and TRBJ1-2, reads EAGVTQFPSHSVIEKGQTVTLRCDPISGHDNLYWYRRVMGKEIKFLLHFVKESKQDESGMPNNRFLAERTGGTYSTLKVQPAELEDSGVYFCASSQMTGKDYGYTFGSGTRLTVV.

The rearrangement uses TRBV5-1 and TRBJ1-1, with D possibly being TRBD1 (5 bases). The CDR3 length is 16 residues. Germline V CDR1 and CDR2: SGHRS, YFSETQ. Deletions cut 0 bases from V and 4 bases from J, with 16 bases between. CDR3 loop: CASSLVSWGWSTEAFF. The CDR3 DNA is TGCGCCAGCAGCTTGGTTTCCTGGGGGTGGAGCACTGAAGCTTTCTTT.

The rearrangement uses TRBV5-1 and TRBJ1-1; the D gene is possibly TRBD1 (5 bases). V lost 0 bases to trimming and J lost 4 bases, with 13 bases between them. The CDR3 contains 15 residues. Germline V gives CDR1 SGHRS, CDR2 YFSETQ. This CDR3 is CASSLGAGSGTEAFF. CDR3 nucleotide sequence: TGCGCCAGCAGCTTGGGGGCAGGGTCGGGCACTGAAGCTTTCTTT.

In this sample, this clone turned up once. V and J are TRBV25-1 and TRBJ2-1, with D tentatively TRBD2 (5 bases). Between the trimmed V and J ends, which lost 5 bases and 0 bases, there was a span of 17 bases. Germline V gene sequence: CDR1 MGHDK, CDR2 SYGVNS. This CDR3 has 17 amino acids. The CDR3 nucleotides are TGTGCCAGCAGTATAATAGGACTCAGCAACTCCTACAATGAGCAGTTCTTC. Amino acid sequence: CASSIIGLSNSYNEQFF.

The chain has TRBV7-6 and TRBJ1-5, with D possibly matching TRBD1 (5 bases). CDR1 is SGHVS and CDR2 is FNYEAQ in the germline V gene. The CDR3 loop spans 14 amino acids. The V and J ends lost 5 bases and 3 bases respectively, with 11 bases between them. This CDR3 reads CASSPAGFNQPQHF. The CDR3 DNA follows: TGTGCCAGCAGCCCGGCAGGGTTCAATCAGCCCCAGCATTTT.

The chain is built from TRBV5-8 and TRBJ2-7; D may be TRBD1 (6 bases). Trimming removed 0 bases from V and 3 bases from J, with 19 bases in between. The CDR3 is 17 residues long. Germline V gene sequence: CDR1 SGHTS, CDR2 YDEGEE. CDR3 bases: TGTGCCAGCAGCTTGGACTGGGGTGGGGGCAGAGACTACGAGCAGTACTTC. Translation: CASSLDWGGGRDYEQYF.

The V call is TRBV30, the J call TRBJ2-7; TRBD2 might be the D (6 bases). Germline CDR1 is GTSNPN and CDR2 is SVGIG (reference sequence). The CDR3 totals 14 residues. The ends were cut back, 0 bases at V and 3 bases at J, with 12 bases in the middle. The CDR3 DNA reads TGTGCCTGGAGTGTTCGGGGGAGAGGCTACGAGCAGTACTTC. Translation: CAWSVRGRGYEQYF.